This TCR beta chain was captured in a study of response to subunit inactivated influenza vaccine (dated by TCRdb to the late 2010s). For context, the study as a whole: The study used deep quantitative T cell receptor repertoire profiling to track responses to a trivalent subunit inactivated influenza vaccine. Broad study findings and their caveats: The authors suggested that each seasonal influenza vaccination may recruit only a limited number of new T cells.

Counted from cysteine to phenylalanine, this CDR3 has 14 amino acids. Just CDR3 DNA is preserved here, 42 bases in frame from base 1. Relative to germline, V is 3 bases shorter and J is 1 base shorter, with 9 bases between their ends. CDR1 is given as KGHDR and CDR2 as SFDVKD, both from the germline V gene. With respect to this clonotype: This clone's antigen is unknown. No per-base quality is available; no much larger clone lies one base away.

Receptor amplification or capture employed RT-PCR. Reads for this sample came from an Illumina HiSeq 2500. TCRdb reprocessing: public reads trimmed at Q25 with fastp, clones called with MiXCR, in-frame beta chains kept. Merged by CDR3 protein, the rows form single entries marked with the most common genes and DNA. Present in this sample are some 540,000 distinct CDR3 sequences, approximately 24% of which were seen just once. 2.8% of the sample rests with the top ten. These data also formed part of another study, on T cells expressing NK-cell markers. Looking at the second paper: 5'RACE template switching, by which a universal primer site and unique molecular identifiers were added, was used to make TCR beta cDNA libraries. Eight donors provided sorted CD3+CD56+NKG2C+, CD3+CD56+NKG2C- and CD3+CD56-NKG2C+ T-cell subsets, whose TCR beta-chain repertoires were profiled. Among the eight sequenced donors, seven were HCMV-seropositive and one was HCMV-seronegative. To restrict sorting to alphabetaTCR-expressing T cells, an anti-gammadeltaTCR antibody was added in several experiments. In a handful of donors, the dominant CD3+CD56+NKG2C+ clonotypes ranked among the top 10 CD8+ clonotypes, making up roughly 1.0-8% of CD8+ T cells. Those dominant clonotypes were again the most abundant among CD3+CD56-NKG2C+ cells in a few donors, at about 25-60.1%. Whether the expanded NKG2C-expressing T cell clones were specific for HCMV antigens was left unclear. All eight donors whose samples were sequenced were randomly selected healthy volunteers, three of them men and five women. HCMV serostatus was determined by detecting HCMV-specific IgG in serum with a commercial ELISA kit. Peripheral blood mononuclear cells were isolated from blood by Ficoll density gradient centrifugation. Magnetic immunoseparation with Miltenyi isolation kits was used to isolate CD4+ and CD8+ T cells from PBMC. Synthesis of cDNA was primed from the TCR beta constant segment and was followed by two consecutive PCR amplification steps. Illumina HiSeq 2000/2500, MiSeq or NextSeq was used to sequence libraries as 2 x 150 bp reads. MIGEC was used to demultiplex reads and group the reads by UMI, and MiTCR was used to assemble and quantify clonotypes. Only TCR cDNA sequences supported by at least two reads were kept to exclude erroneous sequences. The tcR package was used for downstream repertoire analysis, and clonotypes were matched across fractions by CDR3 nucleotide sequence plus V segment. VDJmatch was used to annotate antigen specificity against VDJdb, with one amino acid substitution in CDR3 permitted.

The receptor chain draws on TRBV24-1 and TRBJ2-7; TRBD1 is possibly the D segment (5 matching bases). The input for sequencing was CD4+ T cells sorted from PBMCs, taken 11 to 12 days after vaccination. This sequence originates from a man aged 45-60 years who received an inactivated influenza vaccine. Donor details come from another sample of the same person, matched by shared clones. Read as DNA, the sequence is TGTGCCACCAGTGATCCTGGACAATCCTACGAGCAGTACTTC. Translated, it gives CATSDPGQSYEQYF.